One and the same sample provided the 8 T cell receptor beta chains below, sequenced in a study of blood T cell repertoires in COVID-19. Only in-frame clones appear in the TCRdb table, and some are missing; sequencing was by immunoSEQ multiplex PCR. Of fewer than 350,000 clones listed, about 89% were seen once; the top ten hold 1.7%. The sequencing input was PBMCs or T cells enriched from blood (not recorded which). These receptors all stem from a woman in her forties who had recovered from COVID-19.

The rearrangement links TRBV6-2 or TRBV6-3 to TRBJ1-2, with 7 bases identical to TRBD1. The germline CDR1 and CDR2 sequences are MNHEY and SVGEGT. This CDR3 is 15 amino acids long. The V and J ends lost 2 bases and 4 bases, in that order; junction bases with no gene match: 7. The CDR3 sequence: CASSYTGQRSYGYTF. CDR3 sequence (DNA): TGTGCCAGCAGTTACACGGGACAGAGAAGCTATGGCTACACCTTC.

The chain joins TRBV18 to TRBJ2-7; the D is unclear. This CDR3 contains 11 residues. Trimming took off 6 bases at V and 9 bases at J, with 12 bases between the two ends. Germline CDR1 reads KGHSH; CDR2 reads LQKENI. In nucleotides, the CDR3 is TGTGCCAGCTCTCTAGACGAAAGGCAGTACTTC. Translated: CASSLDERQYF. The variable domain in full, with the rest retrieved from reference TRBV18 and TRBJ2-7, is NAGVMQNPRHLVRRRGQEARLRCSPMKGHSHVYWYRQLPEEGLKFMVYLQKENIIDESGMPKERFSAEFPKEGPSILRIQQVVRGDSAAYFCASSLDERQYFGPGTRLTVT.

The J gene is TRBJ2-1, the V gene TRBV5-4; TRBD2 matches 8 bases. Germline CDR1 and CDR2: SGHNT and YYREEE (reference sequence). The J segment lost 3 bases and the V segment lost 0 bases, leaving 5 bases of the junction unmatched. This CDR3 region has 16 residues. This CDR3 is CASSLASGGVYNEQFF. CDR3 coding DNA: TGTGCCAGCAGCTTGGCCTCGGGGGGGGTCTACAATGAGCAGTTCTTC.

This chain joins TRBV29-1 and TRBJ2-1, with TRBD1 matching 7 bases. With 0 bases clipped from V and 0 bases from J, the junction kept 5 bases outside the gene matches. This CDR3 has 16 residues. Germline V gene sequence: CDR1 SQVTM, CDR2 ANQGSEA. CDR3 amino acids: CSVEDHKGASYNEQFF. As DNA, the CDR3 is TGCAGCGTTGAAGATCATAAGGGGGCCTCCTACAATGAGCAGTTCTTC.

The chain links TRBV29-1 to TRBJ1-1, with a weak D call TRBD1 (6 bases). There are 16 residues in the CDR3. The ends were cut back, 6 bases at V and 0 bases at J, with 20 bases in the middle. Germline V lookup: CDR1 SQVTM, CDR2 ANQGSEA. This chain's CDR3 is CSVRGGGGLMNTEAFF. The CDR3 DNA sequence: TGCAGCGTCCGAGGGGGGGGAGGCCTGATGAACACTGAAGCTTTCTTT.

The sample holds one count of this clone. This sequence joins TRBV3-1 (or the pseudogene TRBV3-2) and TRBJ2-3; 9 bases match TRBD2. V lost 0 bases and J lost 4; bases outside the gene matches: 8. The germline V gene has CDR1 LGHDT and CDR2 YNNKEL (reference sequence). CDR3 length: 17 residues. CDR3: CASSQEASGMVSDTQYF. The DNA for the CDR3 is TGTGCCAGCAGCCAAGAGGCTAGCGGGATGGTGTCAGATACGCAGTATTTT.

About this clone itself: This may stem from a read error, because a much larger clone lies one nucleotide away. V usage is TRBV6-5 and J usage is TRBJ1-2; 9 bases align to TRBD1. The length of the CDR3 is 14 residues. With 2 bases clipped from V and 3 bases from J, the junction kept 1 base outside the gene matches. Germline-derived CDR1 and CDR2 are MNHEY and SVGAGI. This CDR3 is CASSYDRGDYGYTF. CDR3 DNA: TGTGCCAGCAGTTACGACAGGGGGGACTATGGCTACACCTTC.

The rearrangement links TRBV25-1 to TRBJ1-2, with TRBD1 identical over 8 bases. This CDR3 spans 16 amino acids. J lost 6 bases, V lost 5 bases, and 14 bases had no gene match. Per germline, CDR1 MGHDK and CDR2 SYGVNS. The CDR3 is CASSKTGTGRTNGYTF. In DNA, the CDR3 is TGTGCCAGCAGTAAGACAGGGACAGGCCGCACCAATGGCTACACCTTC.